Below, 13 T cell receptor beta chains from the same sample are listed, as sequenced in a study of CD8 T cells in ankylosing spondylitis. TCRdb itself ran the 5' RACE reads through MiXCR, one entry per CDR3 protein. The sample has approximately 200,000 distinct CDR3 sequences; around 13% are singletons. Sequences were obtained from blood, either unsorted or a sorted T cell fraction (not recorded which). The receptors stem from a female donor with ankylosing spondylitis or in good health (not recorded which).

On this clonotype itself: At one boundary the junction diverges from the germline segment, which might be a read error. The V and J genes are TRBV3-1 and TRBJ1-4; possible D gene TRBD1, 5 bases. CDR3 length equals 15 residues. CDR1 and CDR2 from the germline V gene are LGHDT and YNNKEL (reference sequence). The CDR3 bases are TGTGCCACCAGCCAAGACTGGGGTGGGGACGAAAAACTGTTTTTT. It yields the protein CATSQDWGGDEKLFF.

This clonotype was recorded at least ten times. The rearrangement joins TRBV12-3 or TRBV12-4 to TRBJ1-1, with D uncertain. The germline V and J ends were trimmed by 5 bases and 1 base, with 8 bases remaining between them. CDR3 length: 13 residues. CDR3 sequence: CASSLTENTEAFF. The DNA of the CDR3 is TGTGCCAGCAGTCTTACAGAGAACACTGAAGCTTTCTTT.

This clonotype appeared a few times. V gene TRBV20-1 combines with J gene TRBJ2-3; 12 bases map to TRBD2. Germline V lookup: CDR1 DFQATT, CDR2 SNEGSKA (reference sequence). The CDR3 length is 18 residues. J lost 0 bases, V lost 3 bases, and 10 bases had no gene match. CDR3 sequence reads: CSASGTSGFPSSTDTQYF. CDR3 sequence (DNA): TGCAGTGCTAGTGGGACTAGCGGGTTTCCCTCTAGCACAGATACGCAGTATTTT.

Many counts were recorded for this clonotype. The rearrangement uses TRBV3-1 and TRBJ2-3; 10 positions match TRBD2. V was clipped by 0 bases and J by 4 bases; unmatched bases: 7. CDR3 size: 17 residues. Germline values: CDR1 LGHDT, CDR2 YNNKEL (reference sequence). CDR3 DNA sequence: TGTGCCAGCAGCCAAGATACAGCGGGAGGGATGTCAGATACGCAGTATTTT. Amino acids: CASSQDTAGGMSDTQYF.

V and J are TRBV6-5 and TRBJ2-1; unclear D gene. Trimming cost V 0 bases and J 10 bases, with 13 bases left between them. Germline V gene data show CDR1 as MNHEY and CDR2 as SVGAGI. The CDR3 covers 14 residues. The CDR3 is CASSYSFEAFEQFF. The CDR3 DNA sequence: TGTGCCAGCAGTTACTCGTTCGAGGCCTTCGAGCAGTTCTTC.

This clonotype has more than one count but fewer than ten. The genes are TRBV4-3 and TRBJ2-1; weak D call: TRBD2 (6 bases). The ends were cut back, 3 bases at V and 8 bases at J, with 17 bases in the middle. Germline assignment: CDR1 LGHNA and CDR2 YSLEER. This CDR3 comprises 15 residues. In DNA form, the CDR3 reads TGCGCCAGCAGCCAGGATGGACGCGGGACGGATGAGCAGTTCTTC. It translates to CASSQDGRGTDEQFF.

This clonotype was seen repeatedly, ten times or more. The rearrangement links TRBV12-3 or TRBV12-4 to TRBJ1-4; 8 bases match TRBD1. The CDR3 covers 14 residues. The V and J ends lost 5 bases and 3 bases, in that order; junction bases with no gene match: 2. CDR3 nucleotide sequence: TGTGCCAGCAGTCGGACAGGGTCTAATGAAAAACTGTTTTTT. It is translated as CASSRTGSNEKLFF.

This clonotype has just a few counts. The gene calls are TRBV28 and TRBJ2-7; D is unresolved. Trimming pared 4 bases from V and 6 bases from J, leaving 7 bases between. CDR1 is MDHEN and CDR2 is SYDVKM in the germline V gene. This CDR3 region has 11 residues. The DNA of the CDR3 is TGTGCCAGCAGTTCCCCCGGCGAGCAGTACTTC. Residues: CASSSPGEQYF. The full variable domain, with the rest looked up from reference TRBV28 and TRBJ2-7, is DVKVTQSSRYLVKRTGEKVFLECVQDMDHENMFWYRQDPGLGLRLIYFSYDVKMKEKGDIPEGYSVSREKKERFSLILESASTNQTSMYLCASSSPGEQYFGPGTRLTVT.

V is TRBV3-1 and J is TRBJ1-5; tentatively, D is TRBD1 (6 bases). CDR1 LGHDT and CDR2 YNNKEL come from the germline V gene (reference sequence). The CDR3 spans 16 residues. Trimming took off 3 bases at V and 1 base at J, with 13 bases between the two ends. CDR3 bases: TGTGCCAGCAGCCACAGGGGCTACTCAAGCAATCAGCCCCAGCATTTT. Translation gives CASSHRGYSSNQPQHF.

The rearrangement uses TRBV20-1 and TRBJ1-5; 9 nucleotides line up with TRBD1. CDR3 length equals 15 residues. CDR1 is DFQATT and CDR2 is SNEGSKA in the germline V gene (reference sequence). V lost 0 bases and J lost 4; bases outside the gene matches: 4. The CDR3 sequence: CSAREDRGWNQPQHF. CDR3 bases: TGCAGTGCTAGAGAGGACAGGGGTTGGAATCAGCCCCAGCATTTT.

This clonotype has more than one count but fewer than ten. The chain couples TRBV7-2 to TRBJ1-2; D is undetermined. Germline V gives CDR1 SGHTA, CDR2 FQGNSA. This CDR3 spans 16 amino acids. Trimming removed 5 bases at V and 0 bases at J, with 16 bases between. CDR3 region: CASSPRPNGANYGYTF. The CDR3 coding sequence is TGTGCCAGCAGCCCACGTCCGAACGGCGCTAACTATGGCTACACCTTC.

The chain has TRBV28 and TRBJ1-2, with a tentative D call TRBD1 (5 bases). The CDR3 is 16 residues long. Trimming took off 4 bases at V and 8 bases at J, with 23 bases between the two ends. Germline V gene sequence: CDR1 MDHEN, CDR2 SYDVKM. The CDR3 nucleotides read TGTGCCAGCAGTTCGGGTGGGGGACCGCCCGATAGGGGCTACACCTTC. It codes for CASSSGGGPPDRGYTF.

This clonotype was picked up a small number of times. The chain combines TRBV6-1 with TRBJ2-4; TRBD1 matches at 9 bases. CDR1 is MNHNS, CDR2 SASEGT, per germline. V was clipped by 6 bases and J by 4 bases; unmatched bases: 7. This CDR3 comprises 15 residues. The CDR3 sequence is CASSPTGQGKNIQYF. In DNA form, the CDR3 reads TGTGCCAGCAGCCCCACCGGACAGGGGAAAAACATTCAGTACTTC.